Sequencing of this T cell receptor (beta chain) was carried out in a study of tumor and adjacent non-tumor tissue in lung cancer. Overall study context: There were approximately twelve adenocarcinoma, a couple of squamous cell carcinoma and 1 small cell lung cancer cases.

Regarding this clonotype: A read error may produce the germline difference seen at one junction end.

RNA was extracted from bulk tissue without any cell sorting. This non-tumor lung sample came from over 3 cm beyond the tumor edge. Newly diagnosed lung cancer patients had thoracic surgery in China, August–late 2014, without prior chemotherapy. The library came from three nested PCR rounds adapted from ARM-PCR protocols. TCRdb independently ran MiXCR on the multiplex PCR reads; one entry per CDR3 protein. The data contain 94,000 or so distinct CDR3 sequences, 65% to 80% of them singletons. The CDR3 extends over 16 amino acids. The sequence was collected from a woman between 45 and 60 years old with non-small cell lung cancer. Sequencing used distant non-tumor lung tissue. V gene TRBV12-3 or TRBV12-4 combines with J gene TRBJ2-2; 10 positions agree with TRBD1. CDR3 nucleotides: TGTACCAGCCGTTTCAGGACAGGGGGGAACACCGGGGAGCTGTTTTTT. Protein: CTSRFRTGGNTGELFF.